Following are 28 T cell receptor beta chains from one sample sequenced in a study of CD8 T cells in Susac syndrome (dated by TCRdb to between 2018 and 2021). Receptors were amplified or captured by the immunoSEQ multiplex PCR assay. RNA was extracted with the RNeasy kit and about 0.5 to 1 ug was reverse transcribed using random hexamers. Clones were called with MiXCR by TCRdb after fastp trimmed the public reads at Q25, and only in-frame beta chains were retained. Under each unique CDR3 protein, matching rows form one entry showing the most common genes and DNA. Present in this sample are a few hundred thousand distinct CDR3 sequences, 95% of which were seen just once. The ten biggest clones cover 0.095% of the sample. The sequencing sample was made of CD4+ T cells from PBMCs. The receptors here all came from a human donor with multiple sclerosis.

The chain has TRBV5-1 and TRBJ1-2; the D is unclear. Between the trimmed V and J ends, which lost 4 bases and 4 bases, there was a span of 8 bases. Germline CDR1 reads SGHRS; CDR2 reads YFSETQ. This CDR3 is built from 12 residues. The CDR3 loop reads CASSGEGYGYTF. CDR3 bases: TGCGCCAGCAGCGGCGAGGGCTATGGCTACACCTTC.

This chain connects TRBV7-7 to TRBJ2-7, with 7 bases fitting TRBD1. The CDR3 has 13 amino acids. Germline V CDR1 and CDR2: SSHAT, FNYEAQ (reference sequence). V lost 5 bases to trimming and J lost 3 bases; unmatched junction nucleotides: 4. CDR3 DNA sequence: TGTGCCAGCAGCCAGGGACAGCTCTACGAGCAGTACTTC. Translating it yields CASSQGQLYEQYF.

The chain carries TRBV6-6 and TRBJ2-7; 8 bases line up with TRBD1. CDR1 and CDR2 from the germline V gene are MNHNY and SVGAGI (reference sequence). With 6 bases clipped from V and 1 base from J, the junction kept 5 bases outside the gene matches. The CDR3 sequence is 14 residues long. CDR3 DNA: TGTGCCAGCAGAGCTCGGGACAGGTCCTACGAGCAGTACTTC. It codes for CASRARDRSYEQYF.

This sequence joins TRBV9 and TRBJ2-3; D is perhaps TRBD2 (6 bases). The V end was cut by 0 bases, the J end by 2 bases, with 10 bases between. The CDR3 covers 15 residues. The germline gives CDR1 SGDLS, CDR2 YYNGEE. CDR3 nucleotide sequence: TGTGCCAGCAGCGTAGGTAGCGGAGCCACAGATACGCAGTATTTT. It translates to CASSVGSGATDTQYF.

Only one count was recorded for this clonotype. As DNA, the CDR3 is TGCAGCGCTAAAAGAGGGAGTGTCGCCGGGGAGCTGTTTTTT. Translated: CSAKRGSVAGELFF. The V and J genes are TRBV29-1 and TRBJ2-2, with D perhaps matching TRBD2 (5 bases). The CDR3 covers 14 residues. Trimming shortened V by 7 bases and J by 6 bases, and 18 bases separated the two germline ends. The germline CDR1 and CDR2 sequences are SQVTM and ANQGSEA.

The rearrangement joins TRBV29-1 to TRBJ1-1; D is unclear. This CDR3 is built from 12 residues. The germline V gene encodes CDR1 SQVTM and CDR2 ANQGSEA. V gave up 3 bases and J gave up 4 bases, with 9 bases separating them. CDR3 coding DNA: TGCAGCGTTGAGAAGGGCGTCACTGAAGCTTTCTTT. This codes for CSVEKGVTEAFF.

The chain links TRBV3-1 to TRBJ1-1; D gene ambiguous. This CDR3 region has 14 residues. Germline V gene data show CDR1 as LGHDT and CDR2 as YNNKEL (reference sequence). The V and J ends lost 0 bases and 5 bases respectively, with 10 bases between them. The CDR3 DNA sequence: TGTGCCAGCAGCCAAGATACGGGGAGGACTGAAGCTTTCTTT. It is translated as CASSQDTGRTEAFF.

This clonotype was counted a single time. V usage is TRBV20-1 and J usage is TRBJ2-7, with 10 positions matching TRBD2. CDR3 length: 18 amino acids. Losses at the gene ends were 6 bases for V and 1 base for J; bases not matched to a gene: 18. CDR1 is DFQATT and CDR2 is SNEGSKA in the germline V gene (reference sequence). CDR3 residues: CSARGGAGGPSWSYEQYF. CDR3 bases: TGCAGTGCAAGGGGAGGAGCGGGAGGGCCGAGTTGGTCCTACGAGCAGTACTTC.

The gene calls are TRBV30 and TRBJ2-3; D perhaps matches TRBD1 (6 bases). The CDR3 extends over 14 amino acids. The germline gives CDR1 GTSNPN, CDR2 SVGIG (reference sequence). V was trimmed by 2 bases and J by 1 base, leaving 10 bases between them. The CDR3, as DNA: TGTGCCTGGAGTAGGCCAGGGGGCACAGATACGCAGTATTTT. Amino acid sequence: CAWSRPGGTDTQYF.

The chain carries TRBV5-6 and TRBJ1-5; the D is unclear. The CDR3 has 13 amino acids. The V and J ends lost 0 bases and 9 bases respectively, with 10 bases between them. In germline, CDR1 is SGHDT, CDR2 YYEEEE. CDR3 region: CASSLARRPPQHF. The CDR3 bases are TGTGCCAGCAGCTTGGCGCGCCGACCGCCCCAGCATTTT.

The chain recombines TRBV30 with TRBJ2-3; 9 nucleotides align to TRBD2. Trimming cost V 1 base and J 3 bases; bases outside gene matches: 5. The CDR3 is made up of 15 amino acids. The germline V gene has CDR1 GTSNPN and CDR2 SVGIG (reference sequence). The CDR3 nucleotides are TGTGCCTGGAGTGCTAGCGGGAAATCAACAGATACGCAGTATTTT. Protein sequence: CAWSASGKSTDTQYF.

This chain uses TRBV10-3 with TRBJ2-1; D unclear. Between the trimmed V and J ends, which lost 3 bases and 9 bases, there was a span of 6 bases. Germline assignment: CDR1 ENHRY and CDR2 SYGVKD. This CDR3 region has 11 residues. CDR3: CAISEHGEQFF. The CDR3 DNA sequence: TGTGCCATCAGTGAACATGGTGAGCAGTTCTTC.

The chain links TRBV19 to TRBJ2-4; the D gene is possibly TRBD1 (6 bases). This CDR3 is 16 amino acids long. Germline CDR1 reads LNHDA; CDR2 reads SQIVND (reference sequence). V lost 6 bases to trimming and J lost 3 bases, with 18 bases between them. The CDR3 DNA sequence: TGTGCCAGTAGAGCGAACAGGGATGCGGGCAAAAACATTCAGTACTTC. As protein: CASRANRDAGKNIQYF.

This chain links TRBV7-3 with TRBJ2-1; 13 bases are shared with TRBD2. The CDR3 runs 17 residues. V lost 2 bases, J lost 10 bases, and 11 bases stayed unmatched. In germline, CDR1 is SGHTA, CDR2 FQGTGA. Here the CDR3 reads CASSLGIRGTSGDEQFF. The CDR3 coding sequence is TGTGCCAGCAGCTTAGGGATTCGGGGGACTAGCGGGGACGAGCAGTTCTTC.

V is TRBV6-5 and J is TRBJ2-7, with unresolved D. The CDR3 spans 13 residues. Germline V gene sequence: CDR1 MNHEY, CDR2 SVGAGI. Trimming stripped 2 bases from V and 3 bases from J, with 8 bases between. CDR3: CASSYSIRYEQYF. Written as DNA, the CDR3 is TGTGCCAGCAGTTACAGCATTCGCTACGAGCAGTACTTC.

The rearrangement uses TRBV20-1 and TRBJ2-7; 7 nucleotides agree with TRBD1. This CDR3 contains 13 residues. V shed 8 bases, J shed 1 base, and the junction held 8 bases outside the gene matches. Germline V CDR1 and CDR2: DFQATT, SNEGSKA (reference sequence). CDR3 bases: TGCAGTTACCAACCGGGACAGTCCTACGAGCAGTACTTC. It yields the protein CSYQPGQSYEQYF.

V and J are TRBV28 and TRBJ2-7; the match to TRBD2 covers 7 bases. Germline V gene data show CDR1 as MDHEN and CDR2 as SYDVKM. The CDR3 has 14 residues. J gave up 5 bases and V 3 bases, and 7 bases lay outside the gene matches. The CDR3 loop is CASSFREATHEQYF. CDR3 nucleotide sequence: TGTGCCAGCAGTTTTCGGGAGGCCACCCACGAGCAGTACTTC.

The chain carries TRBV20-1 and TRBJ2-5, with D maybe TRBD2 (6 bases). Germline V gene data show CDR1 as DFQATT and CDR2 as SNEGSKA (reference sequence). V lost 2 bases and J lost 5, with 15 bases in between. The CDR3 totals 14 residues. CDR3 sequence reads: CSARNLGGGETQYF. CDR3 coding DNA: TGCAGTGCTAGAAATCTGGGCGGAGGGGAGACCCAGTACTTC.

The V and J genes are TRBV7-2 and TRBJ2-1, with D possibly TRBD2 on 6 matching bases. The germline V gene encodes CDR1 SGHTA and CDR2 FQGNSA. The CDR3 is 13 residues long. The V end lost 5 bases, the J end lost 6 bases, and 11 bases lay between the germline ends. Here the CDR3 reads CASSEDYLNEQFF. The CDR3 DNA is TGTGCCAGCAGCGAGGACTATCTCAATGAGCAGTTCTTC. Together with reference TRBV7-2 and TRBJ2-1, the CDR3 gives the full variable domain: GAGVSQSPSNKVTEKGKDVELRCDPISGHTALYWYRQSLGQGLEFLIYFQGNSAPDKSGLPSDRFSAERTGGSVSTLTIQRTQQEDSAVYLCASSEDYLNEQFFGPGTRLTVL.

The count of this clonotype is one. This rearrangement joins TRBV6-5 to TRBJ2-1; D is unclear. This CDR3 is built from 17 residues. CDR1 and CDR2 from the germline V gene are MNHEY and SVGAGI. Trimming removed 6 bases at V and 0 bases at J, with 18 bases between. This chain's CDR3 is CASSFLGGRSSYNEQFF. The DNA of the CDR3 is TGTGCCAGCAGCTTCCTCGGCGGTAGGAGCTCCTACAATGAGCAGTTCTTC.

J is TRBJ1-2 and V is TRBV11-2; 11 bases are shared with TRBD1. The CDR3 is made up of 18 amino acids. CDR1 is SGHAT and CDR2 is FQNNGV in the germline V gene. V lost 5 bases and J lost 8; bases outside the gene matches: 19. CDR3 DNA: TGTGCCAGCAGCCCAAGGACCCCGATGTGGGACAGGGGGAACGGCTACACCTTC. This translates into CASSPRTPMWDRGNGYTF. Variable domain in full (rest from reference TRBV11-2 and TRBJ1-2): EAGVAQSPRYKIIEKRQSVAFWCNPISGHATLYWYQQILGQGPKLLIQFQNNGVVDDSQLPKDRFSAERLKGVDSTLKIQPAKLEDSAVYLCASSPRTPMWDRGNGYTFGSGTRLTVV.

The CDR3 sequence is CATSMRGAGIQPQHF. In nucleotides, the CDR3 is TGTGCCACCAGCATGAGGGGGGCCGGAATTCAGCCCCAGCATTTT. The rearrangement uses TRBV15 and TRBJ1-5; a weak D match, TRBD1 (6 bases). The CDR3 covers 15 residues. Germline assignment: CDR1 LNHNV and CDR2 YYDKDF (reference sequence). Trimming removed 4 bases at V and 6 bases at J, with 16 bases between.

The rearrangement links TRBV25-1 to TRBJ1-6, with D uncertain. The germline V gene encodes CDR1 MGHDK and CDR2 SYGVNS. CDR3 length: 14 residues. V gave up 2 bases and J gave up 8 bases, with 10 bases separating them. CDR3 DNA sequence: TGTGCCAGCAGTGAACTCGCAGCGGATTCACCCCTCCACTTT. It codes for CASSELAADSPLHF.

The chain couples TRBV13 to TRBJ1-2, with 8 bases that match TRBD1. Germline CDR1 reads PRHDT; CDR2 reads FYEKMQ (reference sequence). V shed 6 bases and J 3 bases; nucleotides not matched to a gene: 3. CDR3 length: 13 amino acids. CDR3: CASRRDRHYGYTF. CDR3 bases: TGTGCCAGCAGGAGGGACAGGCACTATGGCTACACCTTC.

This clonotype was observed once. CDR3 sequence (DNA): TGCAGCGTTGTCATGGGGGGGTTAGCCACTGAAGCTTTCTTT. Its protein is CSVVMGGLATEAFF. V gene TRBV29-1 combines with J gene TRBJ1-1, with D tentatively TRBD1 (5 bases). V lost 4 bases to trimming and J lost 4 bases, with 16 bases between them. The CDR3 contains 14 residues. CDR1 and CDR2 from the germline V gene are SQVTM and ANQGSEA.

The chain is built from TRBV10-2 and TRBJ2-4; D may be TRBD1 (6 bases). Germline V gene sequence: CDR1 WSHSY, CDR2 SAAADI. This CDR3 has 13 residues. V was clipped by 5 bases and J by 9 bases, with 14 bases between them. CDR3 sequence: CASSTITGSIQYF. DNA for the CDR3: TGCGCCAGCAGTACCATCACAGGGTCCATTCAGTACTTC.

The chain's CDR3 is CASSPTGTVNEQYF. The CDR3 DNA follows: TGTGCCAGCAGTCCAACTGGGACAGTGAACGAGCAGTACTTC. This chain connects TRBV25-1 to TRBJ2-7; 7 bases line up with TRBD1. V lost 5 bases and J lost 5; bases outside the gene matches: 9. CDR1 MGHDK and CDR2 SYGVNS come from the germline V gene. The CDR3 loop spans 14 amino acids.

CDR3 in amino acids: CASSPDLTGTQETQYF. CDR3 nucleotide sequence: TGTGCCAGCTCACCAGATCTGACAGGAACCCAAGAGACCCAGTACTTC. The genes are TRBV18 and TRBJ2-5; a possible D gene is TRBD1 (6 bases). This CDR3 comprises 16 residues. The V gene's germline CDR1 is KGHSH and CDR2 LQKENI. V lost 2 bases and J lost 1, with 14 bases in between.